This T cell receptor beta chain was profiled in a study of identical twins (dated by TCRdb to the mid-2010s). Regarding the study in general: To test whether fetal clonotypes persist, this study deep-sequenced TCR alpha and beta repertoires from monozygotic twins, from unrelated adults of various ages, and from cord blood. Replicate twin experiments were performed at different times using different library preparation protocols to rule out contamination.

Comment on this clonotype: There is no known antigen for this receptor. It has no much larger one-base neighbor in the sample; base qualities were not kept.

What the research found in general, with its limitations: Zero-insertion analyses could be partly confounded by invariant T cells such as MAIT and iNKT, although diverse VJ usage argued against such confounding for most clonotypes. Excess twin sharing in beta out-of-frame sequences was weaker because fewer shared sequences lowered the signal-to-noise ratio. Because the same donors could not be followed over many years, the conclusions depended on cross-sectional statistical analysis. In monozygotic twins, recombination models systematically underestimated out-of-frame TCR alpha sharing, but the models matched the sharing seen between unrelated individuals. Fewer insertions were carried by abundant cord blood beta clonotypes; a weaker similar trend was observed in young adult naive repertoires, while no such trend was observed in memory repertoires. Compared with coincidental sharing between unrelated individuals, an excess of low generation-probability sequences was observed among out-of-frame TCR alpha sequences shared between twins.

Every donor in the study was a healthy Caucasian. Three pairs of female monozygotic twins, all aged about 18 to 30 years, made up the twin cohort. CD4+ and CD8+ T cell populations were isolated with positive isolation kits from Invitrogen. The method behind the library was 5' RACE. TCRdb shows the sequencer as Illumina HiSeq 2000. Template switching introduced a universal primer binding site; the final cDNA contained a unique molecular identifier, enabling accurate counting of TCR cDNA molecules. Specific primers in the conserved constant-segment region were used to synthesize first-strand cDNA for TCR alpha and beta chains. To control for contamination, each cDNA library was double barcoded with a SMART-Mk sample barcode plus Illumina barcodes. TruSeq adapter sequences and Illumina sample barcodes were added in two successive PCR steps. The TCR alpha and beta cDNA libraries were sequenced on the Illumina HiSeq platform using custom primers. The authors' pipeline ran thus. MiGEC was used to process raw reads and extract unique molecular identifiers, and MiXCR was used to find CDR3 positions. Recombination models were inferred per individual with the repgenHMM and IGoR tools using an EM algorithm. Shared clonotype analysis was performed with the tcR package in R, normalizing sharing by the product of cloneset sizes. To study raw recombination free of thymic and clonal selection effects, out-of-frame nonproductive sequences were analyzed. TCRdb reprocessed the public reads (quality trimming at Q25 with fastp, clone calling with MiXCR) and kept in-frame beta chains. Rows are unified per CDR3 protein, each entry keeping the most common DNA and genes. TCRdb's processing, not the study's, gives the V and J calls here. The sample table records fewer than 550,000 distinct CDR3 sequences; around 15% of these occur just once. Of the sample, roughly 0.44% falls within the top ten clones.

These data are also associated with another study on yellow fever vaccine responses in identical twins. The second study reports: According to the authors, the vaccine-induced T cell response in identical twins seemed to be partly convergent and partly specific to each individual. Focusing on identical twins, the study followed the T cell clones that responded to the vaccine, and did so with precision.

Sequencing used CD4+ T cells sorted from blood. This TCR came from a woman aged 18 to 35 in good health.

The nucleotide sequence is given as TGTGCCACTAGCTCCGGGACTCTGTACCAAGAGACCCAGTACTTC. Translated, it gives CATSSGTLYQETQYF. The chain links TRBV10-3 with TRBJ2-5; TRBD2 is perhaps the D gene, given 6 matching bases. The junction carries 18 bases between V and J, which are trimmed by 10 bases and 0 bases respectively. Spanning cysteine to phenylalanine, the CDR3 consists of 15 amino acids. CDR3 DNA only is kept here, 45 bases in frame from base 1. Sequences ENHRY (CDR1) and SYGVKD (CDR2) are obtained from the germline V gene.